Sequencing of this T cell receptor beta chain was carried out in a study of cytomegalovirus exposure and HLA in healthy donors. Germline V gene lookup returns CDR1 LGHNA and CDR2 YSLEER. This CDR3 is built from 18 residues. Trimming removed 7 bases at V and 1 base at J, with 20 bases between. Whole-study results and caveats: Presence/absence results assume similar sequencing depth per donor, which may not hold. Previously analyzed data showed that most TCR beta V segments were productive at a frequency of about 90% or about 30%.

Notes on this clone: What it binds is not known.

The PCR contained 60 Vbeta and 13 Jbeta primers. Produced via immunoSEQ multiplex PCR; TCRdb's table is partial and in-frame only. The sample contains 150,000 to 200,000 clones, roughly 76% of which appear only once. The sequenced sample was PBMCs. This chain uses TRBV4-3 with TRBJ2-6; D might be TRBD1 (5 bases). The receptor's source is a human donor in good health. The CDR3 DNA is TGCGCCAGCACCCTTTGGCCAGGGTCGGCGTCTGGGGCCAACGTCCTGACTTTC. Amino acids: CASTLWPGSASGANVLTF.